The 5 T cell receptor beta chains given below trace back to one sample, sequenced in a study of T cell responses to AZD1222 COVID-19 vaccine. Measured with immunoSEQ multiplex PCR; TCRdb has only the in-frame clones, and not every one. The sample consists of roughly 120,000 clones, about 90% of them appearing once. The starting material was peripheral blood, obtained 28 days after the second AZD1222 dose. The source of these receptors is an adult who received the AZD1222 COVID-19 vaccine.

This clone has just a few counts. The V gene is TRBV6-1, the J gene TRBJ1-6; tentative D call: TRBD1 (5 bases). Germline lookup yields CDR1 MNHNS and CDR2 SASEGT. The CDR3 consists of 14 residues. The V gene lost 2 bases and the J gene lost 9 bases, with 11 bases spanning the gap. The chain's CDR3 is CASSETGWGSPLHF. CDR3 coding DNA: TGTGCCAGCAGTGAAACAGGCTGGGGTTCACCCCTCCACTTT.

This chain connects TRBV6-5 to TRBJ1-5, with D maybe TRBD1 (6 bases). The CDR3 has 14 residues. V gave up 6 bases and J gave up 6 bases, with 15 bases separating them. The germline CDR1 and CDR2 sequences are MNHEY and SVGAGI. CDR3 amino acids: CASSLQGWGQPQHF. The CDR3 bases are TGTGCCAGCAGCCTACAGGGTTGGGGTCAGCCCCAGCATTTT.

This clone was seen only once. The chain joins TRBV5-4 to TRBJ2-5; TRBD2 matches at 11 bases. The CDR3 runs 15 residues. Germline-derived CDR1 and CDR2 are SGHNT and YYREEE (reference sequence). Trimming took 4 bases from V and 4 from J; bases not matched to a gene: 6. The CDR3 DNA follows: TGTGCCAGCAGCCCTAGCGGGAGGCAGGTAGAGACCCAGTACTTC. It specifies CASSPSGRQVETQYF.

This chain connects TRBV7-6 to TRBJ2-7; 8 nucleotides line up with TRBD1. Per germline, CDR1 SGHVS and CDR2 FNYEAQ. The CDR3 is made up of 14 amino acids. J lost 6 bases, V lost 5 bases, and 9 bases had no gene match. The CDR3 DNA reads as TGTGCCAGCAGCCTAAACGGACAGGGAGGCGAGCAGTACTTC. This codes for CASSLNGQGGEQYF.

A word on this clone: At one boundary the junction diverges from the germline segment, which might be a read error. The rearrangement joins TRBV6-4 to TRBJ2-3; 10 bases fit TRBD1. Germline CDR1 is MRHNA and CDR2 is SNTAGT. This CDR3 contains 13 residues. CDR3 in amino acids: CGKGQGRSDTQYF. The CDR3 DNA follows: TGCGGGAAGGGACAGGGGAGATCAGATACGCAGTATTTT.